This TCR beta chain comes out of a study of blood T cell repertoires in COVID-19. Study-level background: Specimens from acute and convalescent COVID-19 originated in the United States, Italy and Spain. PBMCs, B-cell-depleted T cells, or T cells were the source of the cDNA or gDNA that made up the material.

Sequencing used immunoSEQ multiplex PCR; TCRdb keeps in-frame clones, though not all of them. In the table there are approximately 200,000 clones, nearly 90% of which are singletons. This clone was counted a few times. In germline, CDR1 is LGHDT, CDR2 YNNKEL (reference sequence). V dropped 4 bases and J dropped 1; count of bases not matched to a gene: 7. This CDR3 has 16 amino acids. Across about two dozen US areas, participants ranged in age from 18 to 89 years. The sequenced material came from PBMCs or T cells enriched from blood (not recorded which). This TCR came from a man aged 25 to 40 who had recovered from COVID-19. The chain carries TRBV3-1 (or the pseudogene TRBV3-2) and TRBJ2-5, with 9 bases aligning to TRBD2. The CDR3, as DNA: TGTGCCAGCAGCCCTTTTAGCGGGAGCAGCCAAGAGACCCAGTACTTC. Translation gives CASSPFSGSSQETQYF.